These 8 T cell receptor beta chains were all obtained from the same sample, sequenced in a study of Tregs in tolerant kidney transplant recipients. The repertoire was sequenced with immunoSEQ multiplex PCR; TCRdb's copy has only in-frame clones and lacks some. The data contain about 64,000 clones, around 98% of them singletons. Sequencing used Tregs from blood, obtained before the transplant. The receptors stem from a human donor who received a combined kidney and bone marrow transplant.

V gene TRBV21-1 combines with J gene TRBJ2-7; TRBD1 was called by the table and not checked on the DNA. TRBV21-1 is flagged as a pseudogene. CDR3 length: 16 residues. Written as DNA, the CDR3 is TGTGCCAGCAGCGTTCCCGGGGGACAGGGCCCCTACGAGCAGTACTTC. Residues: CASSVPGGQGPYEQYF.

This chain connects TRBV25-1 to TRBJ1-2; D gene uncertain. This CDR3 has 12 amino acids. Trimming removed 6 bases at V and 7 bases at J, with 12 bases between. Germline CDR1 and CDR2: MGHDK and SYGVNS. Here the CDR3 reads CASREYRSGYTF. CDR3 nucleotides: TGTGCCAGCAGGGAGTATCGCAGTGGCTACACCTTC.

The V gene is TRBV4-3, the J gene TRBJ2-2, with 14 bases fitting TRBD2. This CDR3 has 18 amino acids. With V trimmed by 3 bases and J by 5 bases, 8 bases remained unmatched. Germline values: CDR1 LGHNA, CDR2 YSLEER. The CDR3 reads CASSHGLAGGRETGELFF. Written as DNA, the CDR3 is TGCGCCAGCAGCCACGGACTAGCGGGAGGCCGGGAGACCGGGGAGCTGTTTTTT.

This clone was counted once. V and J are TRBV6-1 and TRBJ2-5, with TRBD2 matching 7 bases. The trim removed 8 bases at V and 4 bases at J, leaving 13 bases unmatched. The CDR3 is 15 amino acids. CDR1 is MNHNS, CDR2 SASEGT, per germline. DNA for the CDR3: TGTGCCAGCGCTATAGAGCGGGGTACCGCAGAGACCCAGTACTTC. Its translation is CASAIERGTAETQYF.

J is TRBJ1-1 and V is TRBV5-1; the match to TRBD1 covers 9 bases. The CDR3 contains 14 residues. CDR1 SGHRS and CDR2 YFSETQ come from the germline V gene. J lost 5 bases, V lost 2 bases, and 4 bases had no gene match. CDR3: CASSLQGARTEAFF. As DNA, the CDR3 is TGCGCCAGCAGCTTACAGGGGGCAAGGACTGAAGCTTTCTTT.

J is TRBJ2-3 and V is TRBV19; 7 bases are shared with TRBD1. The CDR3 has 14 residues. Losses at the gene ends were 5 bases for V and 4 bases for J; bases not matched to a gene: 6. In germline, CDR1 is LNHDA, CDR2 SQIVND (reference sequence). The DNA for the CDR3 is TGTGCCAGTAGTGCAAACAGGGGACCAGATACGCAGTATTTT. Residues: CASSANRGPDTQYF.

This clone was recorded only once. The V and J genes are TRBV5-5 and TRBJ2-3, with 10 bases aligning to TRBD1. V lost 3 bases to trimming and J lost 3 bases; unmatched junction nucleotides: 1. There are 14 residues in the CDR3. In germline, CDR1 is SGHKS, CDR2 YYEKEE (reference sequence). The CDR3 is CASSWDRGTDTQYF. The CDR3 nucleotides read TGTGCCAGCAGCTGGGACAGGGGAACAGATACGCAGTATTTT.

In this sample, this clone turned up once. The rearrangement uses TRBV5-5 and TRBJ1-2, with a weak D call TRBD1 (6 bases). CDR3 length: 14 amino acids. Germline assignment: CDR1 SGHKS and CDR2 YYEKEE (reference sequence). Trimming left V 4 bases short and J 4 bases short, with 14 bases between. The CDR3 region has the DNA TGTGCCAGCAGCCCTTTTTTGGGGGCCTATGGCTACACCTTC. Protein: CASSPFLGAYGYTF.